The present T cell receptor (beta chain) was sequenced within a study of T cells after yellow fever vaccination. Study-wide background: SMART-Seq v4 Ultra Low Input handled preparation of low-cell-number fractions. General study results and limits: Repertoires sorted by FACS could include abundant clonotypes that are contaminants from the bulk population.

This clonotype has a count of ten or more. The antigen remains unidentified. V was cut by 5 bases and J by 9 bases, with 17 bases left in between. The CDR3 is 13 amino acids. From the 5' RACE reads, TCRdb called clonotypes with MiXCR, one entry per CDR3 protein. This table has about 110,000 distinct CDR3 sequences, roughly 8.9% appearing once. The sequence was collected from a man younger than 40 who received the YFV17D yellow fever vaccine. The sample consisted of CD8+ T cells sorted from PBMCs, taken 45 days after the yellow fever booster vaccination. The V gene is TRBV12-3 or TRBV12-4, the J gene TRBJ2-7, with D tentatively TRBD1 or TRBD2 (5 bases each). CDR3 coding DNA: TGTGCCAGCAGTCTCGGGACGAGGACGTTGCAGTACTTC. It codes for CASSLGTRTLQYF.